This paragraph reports one T cell receptor (beta chain). Original data processing: Quantification of nucleated cells was approximated via reference gene primer amplification. The repertoire was sequenced with immunoSEQ multiplex PCR; TCRdb's copy has only in-frame clones and lacks some. That table gives V, J and clone size, and the DNA gave D and trimming. The table shows approximately 210,000 clones, with about nine tenths occurring only once. The data stem from a study of blood T cell repertoires in COVID-19. Across the whole study: Specimens from acute and convalescent COVID-19 originated in the United States, Italy and Spain. Sample material is recorded as cDNA or gDNA derived from T cells, B-cell-depleted T cells, or PBMCs.

CDR1 is SGHTA and CDR2 is FQGNSA in the germline V gene. CDR3 length: 15 residues. V was clipped by 5 bases and J by 0 bases, with 11 bases between them. The V and J genes are TRBV7-2 and TRBJ2-1, with a possible D match to TRBD1 (5 bases). The clonotype originates from a man aged 40-49 years with acute or convalescent COVID-19. Input material: peripheral blood. The CDR3 here is CASSPQGGSYNEQFF. The CDR3 DNA reads TGTGCCAGCAGCCCCCAGGGTGGCTCCTACAATGAGCAGTTCTTC.